This is a list of T cell receptor beta chains from one sample in a study of cytomegalovirus exposure and HLA in healthy donors. Using immunoSEQ multiplex PCR, the repertoire was profiled, and TCRdb retains in-frame clones only, with some absent. The table shows around 150,000 clones, with about 75% occurring only once. Sequencing was performed on PBMCs. These receptors were collected from a woman in her forties or fifties in good health and CMV-seropositive. The CDR3 runs from the conserved cysteine through the conserved F or W. Each record gives: V gene, J gene, clone size, D gene, CDR3 DNA, CDR3 protein. A D gene is named only where the DNA matches it firmly. Clone size is shown for a subset of rows, as once, few, many or a class of expanded clone.

v_call: TRBV29-1
j_call: TRBJ1-1
clone_size: -
d_call: -
cdr3_nt: TGCAGCTCCTCCCTCGAAGGGGGGGGGAAAGGGACTGAAGCTTTCTTT
cdr3_aa: CSSSLEGGGKGTEAFF

v_call: TRBV29-1
j_call: TRBJ2-3
clone_size: -
d_call: TRBD2
cdr3_nt: TGCAGCGTTGAAAATGCGGGGGGGCAGGATACGCAGTATTTT
cdr3_aa: CSVENAGGQDTQYF

v_call: TRBV6-5
j_call: TRBJ2-1
clone_size: medium-sized
d_call: TRBD1
cdr3_nt: TGTGCCAGCGGACTGGGACAGGGAACTATTGAGCAGTTCTTC
cdr3_aa: CASGLGQGTIEQFF

v_call: TRBV7-8
j_call: TRBJ2-1
clone_size: -
d_call: TRBD2
cdr3_nt: TGTGCCAGCAGCGCGAGGACTAGCGGGGGAAACTACAATGAGCAGTTCTTC
cdr3_aa: CASSARTSGGNYNEQFF

v_call: TRBV5-4
j_call: TRBJ2-1
clone_size: -
d_call: TRBD1
cdr3_nt: TGTGCCAGCAGCCGGGACAGCCTCGTGAATGAGCAGTTCTTC
cdr3_aa: CASSRDSLVNEQFF

v_call: TRBV5-1
j_call: TRBJ1-2
clone_size: -
d_call: -
cdr3_nt: TGCGCCAGCAGCTTGGCCAAAGGGGCAGGGTCTACAGGTCCGGCCGGCTACACCTTC
cdr3_aa: CASSLAKGAGSTGPAGYTF

v_call: TRBV2
j_call: TRBJ1-2
clone_size: -
d_call: -
cdr3_nt: TGTGCCAGCACCCGGGGGTCCTCGGAATATGGCTACACCTTC
cdr3_aa: CASTRGSSEYGYTF

v_call: TRBV5-4
j_call: TRBJ1-6
clone_size: -
d_call: -
cdr3_nt: TGTGCCAGCAGCTTGACCCAGTTCAACTCACCCCTCCACTTT
cdr3_aa: CASSLTQFNSPLHF

v_call: TRBV10-2
j_call: TRBJ2-5
clone_size: few
d_call: -
cdr3_nt: TGCGCCAGCAGTGAGGGGGAGAGGACCCAGTACTTC
cdr3_aa: CASSEGERTQYF

v_call: TRBV25-1
j_call: TRBJ2-5
clone_size: -
d_call: TRBD1
cdr3_nt: TGTGCCAGCAGTGAAATGGGGCCAGGGGGAATACAAGAGACCCAGTACTTC
cdr3_aa: CASSEMGPGGIQETQYF

v_call: TRBV5-6
j_call: TRBJ2-4
clone_size: -
d_call: TRBD2
cdr3_nt: TGTGCCAGCAGACGCGGGGGGGTAGGGGGCCAGGACTTC
cdr3_aa: CASRRGGVGGQDF

v_call: TRBV5-1
j_call: TRBJ2-7
clone_size: -
d_call: TRBD1
cdr3_nt: TGCGCCAGCAGCTTACAAACAGGGGGCGTCAGGTACGAGCAGTACTTC
cdr3_aa: CASSLQTGGVRYEQYF

v_call: TRBV5-1
j_call: TRBJ2-7
clone_size: -
d_call: TRBD1
cdr3_nt: TGCGCCAGCGGACCCGTAGGACAGGGGATCGAGCAGTACTTC
cdr3_aa: CASGPVGQGIEQYF

v_call: TRBV2
j_call: TRBJ1-2
clone_size: once
d_call: -
cdr3_nt: TGTGCCAGCAGTGAGGGTTCTGGCAGGATCAGGGGAGACACCTTC
cdr3_aa: CASSEGSGRIRGDTF

v_call: TRBV2
j_call: TRBJ2-7
clone_size: -
d_call: TRBD1
cdr3_nt: TGTGCCAGCAGTGATCCGACAGGGAGCGACGAGCAGTACTTC
cdr3_aa: CASSDPTGSDEQYF

v_call: TRBV5-8
j_call: TRBJ2-3
clone_size: -
d_call: -
cdr3_nt: TGTGCCAGCAGCTCCCTCCCGACAGATACGCAGTATTTT
cdr3_aa: CASSSLPTDTQYF

v_call: TRBV25-1
j_call: TRBJ2-2
clone_size: few
d_call: -
cdr3_nt: TGTGCCAGCAGTGAATATGTTCAGGGGGAGCTGTTTTTT
cdr3_aa: CASSEYVQGELFF

v_call: TRBV2
j_call: TRBJ1-2
clone_size: few
d_call: TRBD1
cdr3_nt: TGTGCCAGCAGTCCACCCGGGACAGGGGGTGTATATGGCTACACCTTC
cdr3_aa: CASSPPGTGGVYGYTF

v_call: TRBV6-1
j_call: TRBJ2-5
clone_size: -
d_call: -
cdr3_nt: TGTGCCAGCAGTGAACTGCCCAGCCAAGAGACCCAGTACTTC
cdr3_aa: CASSELPSQETQYF

v_call: TRBV7-9
j_call: TRBJ1-2
clone_size: -
d_call: TRBD1
cdr3_nt: TGTGCCAGCAGCTTATCACAGGGGGGAGGCTACACCTTC
cdr3_aa: CASSLSQGGGYTF

v_call: TRBV5-5
j_call: TRBJ1-1
clone_size: -
d_call: -
cdr3_nt: TGTGCCAGCAGCTTGGCCTCCGGCACTGAAGCTTTCTTT
cdr3_aa: CASSLASGTEAFF

v_call: TRBV19
j_call: TRBJ1-5
clone_size: -
d_call: -
cdr3_nt: TGTGCCAGTAGTCCCCGTGGGCGGGGCAATCAGCCCCAGCATTTT
cdr3_aa: CASSPRGRGNQPQHF

v_call: TRBV4-1
j_call: TRBJ2-7
clone_size: -
d_call: -
cdr3_nt: TGCGCCAGCAGCCCTCCCGACAGGACCTACGAGCAGTACTTC
cdr3_aa: CASSPPDRTYEQYF

v_call: TRBV7-9
j_call: TRBJ2-3
clone_size: -
d_call: -
cdr3_nt: TGTGCCAGCAGCTCCGCCCTACCTAGCACAGATACGCAGTATTTT
cdr3_aa: CASSSALPSTDTQYF

v_call: TRBV6-5
j_call: TRBJ2-7
clone_size: few
d_call: TRBD1
cdr3_nt: TGTGCCAGCAGTTACTCTATGGGACAGCGACCCTACGAGCAGTACTTC
cdr3_aa: CASSYSMGQRPYEQYF

v_call: TRBV19
j_call: TRBJ1-1
clone_size: -
d_call: TRBD1
cdr3_nt: TGTGCCAGTAGGGCCGGACAGGGGACTTTCTTT
cdr3_aa: CASRAGQGTFF

v_call: TRBV2
j_call: TRBJ2-7
clone_size: -
d_call: TRBD2
cdr3_nt: TGTGCCAGCAGTAGGGGGCTAGCGGGGGCCTCCTACGAGCAGTACTTC
cdr3_aa: CASSRGLAGASYEQYF

v_call: TRBV11-1
j_call: TRBJ1-4
clone_size: -
d_call: TRBD1
cdr3_nt: TGTGCCAGCAGCCTGGGACAGGGCGCTGAAAAACTGTTTTTT
cdr3_aa: CASSLGQGAEKLFF

v_call: TRBV29-1
j_call: TRBJ1-4
clone_size: -
d_call: TRBD1
cdr3_nt: TGCAGCGCTACAGGGGCAGGTGAAAAACTGTTTTTT
cdr3_aa: CSATGAGEKLFF

v_call: TRBV5-8
j_call: TRBJ1-2
clone_size: -
d_call: TRBD1
cdr3_nt: TGTGCCAGCAGCTCTTCCTTTACATTTTCGGGACAGGGGGGATTCTATGGCTACACCTTC
cdr3_aa: CASSSSFTFSGQGGFYGYTF

v_call: TRBV5-4
j_call: TRBJ2-7
clone_size: once
d_call: -
cdr3_nt: TGTGCCAGCAGAAAGGACTATAACTCCTACGAGCAGTACTTC
cdr3_aa: CASRKDYNSYEQYF

v_call: TRBV4-2
j_call: TRBJ2-5
clone_size: -
d_call: TRBD2
cdr3_nt: TGTGCCAGCAGCAAACTAGCGGGGGGGGAGACCCAGTACTTC
cdr3_aa: CASSKLAGGETQYF

v_call: TRBV5-1
j_call: TRBJ1-1
clone_size: -
d_call: TRBD1
cdr3_nt: TGCGCCAGCAACTTACAGGGGCTCGGATTAAACACTGAAGCTTTCTTT
cdr3_aa: CASNLQGLGLNTEAFF

v_call: TRBV30
j_call: TRBJ1-6
clone_size: -
d_call: -
cdr3_nt: TGTGCCTGGAGTGTGAGTTCTTCTTATAATTCACCCCTCCACTTT
cdr3_aa: CAWSVSSSYNSPLHF

v_call: TRBV5-6
j_call: TRBJ2-5
clone_size: -
d_call: -
cdr3_nt: TGTGCCAGCAGCTCTTGGGCTACCTCGGAGACCCAGTACTTC
cdr3_aa: CASSSWATSETQYF

v_call: TRBV6-6
j_call: TRBJ1-2
clone_size: -
d_call: -
cdr3_nt: TGTGCCAGCAGGGTACGCGACTCCGAAGGCTACACCTTC
cdr3_aa: CASRVRDSEGYTF

v_call: TRBV7-9
j_call: TRBJ1-1
clone_size: -
d_call: TRBD1
cdr3_nt: TGTTCCAGCAGCCAGACAGGGGGCTTTTTGGACACTGAAGCTTTCTTT
cdr3_aa: CSSSQTGGFLDTEAFF

v_call: TRBV7-3
j_call: TRBJ2-3
clone_size: -
d_call: -
cdr3_nt: TGTGCCAGCAGGTTGCAACCCCTCGGGACAGATACGCAGTATTTT
cdr3_aa: CASRLQPLGTDTQYF

v_call: TRBV13
j_call: TRBJ2-5
clone_size: -
d_call: TRBD2
cdr3_nt: TGTGCCTCTACTAGCGGGGGGGAGGAGACCCAGTACTTC
cdr3_aa: CASTSGGEETQYF

v_call: TRBV9
j_call: TRBJ2-5
clone_size: -
d_call: TRBD2
cdr3_nt: TGTGCCAGCAGCGTAGGGGCTAGCGGGGGCCTACAAGAGACCCAGTACTTC
cdr3_aa: CASSVGASGGLQETQYF

v_call: TRBV5-4
j_call: TRBJ2-3
clone_size: -
d_call: -
cdr3_nt: TGTGCCAGCAGCCTCACAGATACGCAGTATTTT
cdr3_aa: CASSLTDTQYF